The sequence of this TCR beta chain was determined in a study of cytomegalovirus exposure and HLA in healthy donors. Study-wide findings and caveats: Some public TCRs appeared in many individuals, while most sequences were rare. About 180 TCR beta chains were listed as cytomegalovirus-associated. The classifier reportedly diagnosed cytomegalovirus status with high specificity and sensitivity.

The donors were members of the roughly 130-subject validation cohort (separate from the roughly 670-subject first cohort). With regard to this clone: No antigen is known for it.

The germline V gene has CDR1 SGHRS and CDR2 YFSETQ. V lost 3 bases, J lost 6 bases, and 7 bases lay in between. This CDR3 has 12 residues. TCRdb keeps only in-frame clones here, not all; method: immunoSEQ multiplex PCR. Counted here are under 85,000 clones, 85% to 95% occurring once; the ten biggest clones make up more than 2%. Input material: PBMCs. The chain uses TRBV5-1 and TRBJ2-1, with a tentative D call TRBD2 (5 bases). The sequence derives from a woman aged 18-29 years in good health and CMV-seronegative. The CDR3 bases are TGCGCCAGCAGCTCCCTAGCCAATGAGCAGTTCTTC. It is translated as CASSSLANEQFF.